Only a few counts were recorded for the clone carrying this T cell receptor (beta chain). Its specificity is not known. V lost 3 bases and J 6 bases, leaving 21 bases between the germline ends. The CDR3 is 16 amino acids. Germline V lookup: CDR1 SGHTA, CDR2 FQGNSA. This specimen belongs to a study of OX40 agonist ivuxolimab in advanced cancers. Data came from immunoSEQ multiplex PCR; TCRdb stores just in-frame clones and leaves some out. This table has about 82,000 clones, 90% to 95% appearing once. Study observations and caveats: CD8+ T cells (on average) carried more expanded clones than CD4+ T cells.

The origin of this receptor is an adult with an advanced solid tumor such as melanoma, head and neck, liver or kidney cancer. Sequencing used CD4+ or CD8+ T cells sorted from blood, obtained in a trial of the OX40 agonist ivuxolimab. This chain links TRBV7-2 with TRBJ2-7; D may be TRBD2 (5 bases). For the CDR3, the DNA is TGTGCCAGCAGCTTCGGGATGCCCCCCTCTACCCCCGAGCAGTACTTC. Protein sequence: CASSFGMPPSTPEQYF.